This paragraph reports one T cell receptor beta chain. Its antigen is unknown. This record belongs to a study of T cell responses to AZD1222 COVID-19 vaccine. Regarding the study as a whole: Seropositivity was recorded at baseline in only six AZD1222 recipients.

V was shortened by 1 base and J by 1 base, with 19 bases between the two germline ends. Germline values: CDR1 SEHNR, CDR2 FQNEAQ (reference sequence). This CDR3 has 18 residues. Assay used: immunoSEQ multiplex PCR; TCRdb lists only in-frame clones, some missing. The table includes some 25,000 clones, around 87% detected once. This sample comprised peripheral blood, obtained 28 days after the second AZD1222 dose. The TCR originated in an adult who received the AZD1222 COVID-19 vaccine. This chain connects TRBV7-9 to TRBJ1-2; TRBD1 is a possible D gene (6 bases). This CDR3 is CASSLGGATGSINYGYTF. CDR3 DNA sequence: TGTGCCAGCAGCTTAGGGGGGGCGACGGGATCTATTAACTATGGCTACACCTTC.